A single TCR beta chain is shown here with its context. The protocol was immunoSEQ multiplex PCR, while the TCRdb copy is restricted to in-frame clones and leaves out a portion. The sample contains 1.4 million or so clones, about 98.5% of which appear only once. The CDR3 consists of 14 residues. J was trimmed by 8 bases and V by 5 bases; bases with no gene match: 11. Germline V lookup: CDR1 MNHEY, CDR2 SVGAGI. The sample is drawn from a study of shared clonotypes between healthy human individuals. Sequenced sample: naive CD4+ T cells sorted from blood. The sample's subset: CD45RA+ positively selected. This TCR was recovered from a man aged 25-45 years in good health. The chain employs TRBV6-5 and TRBJ1-2, with 7 bases that match TRBD1. The chain's CDR3 is CASSKGAQIFGYTF. CDR3 in DNA: TGTGCCAGCAGTAAGGGGGCACAGATCTTCGGCTACACCTTC.